The 29 T cell receptor beta chains in this list originate from one sample, sequenced in a study of cytomegalovirus exposure and HLA in healthy donors. Primers: 60 Vbeta forward and 13 Jbeta reverse. Sequencing used immunoSEQ multiplex PCR; TCRdb keeps in-frame clones, though not all of them. The sample carries 100,000 to 150,000 clones, less than 80% recorded once. Sample: PBMCs. The receptors here all came from a man aged 45 to 65 in good health and CMV-seronegative.

The J gene is TRBJ2-6, the V gene TRBV10-3, with 8 nucleotides matching TRBD1. V lost 6 bases to trimming and J lost 0 bases; unmatched junction nucleotides: 7. In germline, CDR1 is ENHRY, CDR2 SYGVKD. CDR3 length: 17 amino acids. The CDR3 DNA follows: TGTGCCATCAGCGGACAGGGTCAACTCTCTGGGGCCAACGTCCTGACTTTC. Residues: CAISGQGQLSGANVLTF.

The chain links TRBV5-1 to TRBJ1-2, with 8 nucleotides matching TRBD1. V lost 0 bases to trimming and J lost 7 bases; unmatched junction nucleotides: 5. The CDR3 totals 14 residues. Germline CDR1 reads SGHRS; CDR2 reads YFSETQ. The CDR3 loop is CASSLVQGEGGYTF. The CDR3 DNA reads TGCGCCAGCAGCTTGGTACAGGGGGAAGGTGGCTACACCTTC. The complete variable domain, with remaining parts taken from reference TRBV5-1 and TRBJ1-2, reads KAGVTQTPRYLIKTRGQQVTLSCSPISGHRSVSWYQQTPGQGLQFLFEYFSETQRNKGNFPGRFSGRQFSNSRSEMNVSTLELGDSALYLCASSLVQGEGGYTFGSGTRLTVV.

This clone was picked up a small number of times. V gene TRBV6-5 combines with J gene TRBJ1-5, with TRBD1 as a possible D gene (5 bases). CDR1 and CDR2 from the germline V gene are MNHEY and SVGAGI. This CDR3 contains 13 residues. V lost 5 bases and J 4 bases, leaving 9 bases between the germline ends. The CDR3 DNA reads TGTGCCAGCAGTGCCTACAGGAATCAGCCCCAGCATTTT. Amino acid sequence: CASSAYRNQPQHF.

This rearrangement joins TRBV5-1 to TRBJ2-2, with 8 positions matching TRBD2. The CDR3 is 15 amino acids. Germline CDR1 and CDR2: SGHRS and YFSETQ. Trimming removed 4 bases from V and 2 bases from J; junction bases left unmatched: 4. The CDR3 bases are TGCGCCAGCAGCCCCGGACTAGCAAACACCGGGGAGCTGTTTTTT. Translated: CASSPGLANTGELFF.

The chain recombines TRBV27 with TRBJ2-2; 8 bases align to TRBD1. The CDR3 contains 16 residues. Germline loops: CDR1 MNHEY, CDR2 SMNVEV (reference sequence). Trimming cost V 6 bases and J 3 bases; bases outside gene matches: 9. Here the CDR3 reads CASSPDRGSDTGELFF. CDR3 nucleotide sequence: TGTGCCAGCAGCCCAGACAGGGGAAGCGACACCGGGGAGCTGTTTTTT.

The rearrangement joins TRBV19 to TRBJ1-5; 7 bases fit TRBD1. Germline V gene sequence: CDR1 LNHDA, CDR2 SQIVND (reference sequence). The CDR3 sequence is 16 residues long. The V and J ends lost 5 bases and 0 bases, in that order; junction bases with no gene match: 7. In DNA form, the CDR3 reads TGTGCCAGTAGTCCCCTTAACAGGGGTAGCAATCAGCCCCAGCATTTT. This encodes CASSPLNRGSNQPQHF. The complete variable domain, with remaining parts taken from reference TRBV19 and TRBJ1-5, reads DGGITQSPKYLFRKEGQNVTLSCEQNLNHDAMYWYRQDPGQGLRLIYYSQIVNDFQKGDIAEGYSVSREKKESFPLTVTSAQKNPTAFYLCASSPLNRGSNQPQHFGDGTRLSIL.

This rearrangement joins TRBV9 to TRBJ2-2; 10 nucleotides line up with TRBD2. The J segment lost 0 bases and the V segment lost 4 bases, leaving 6 bases of the junction unmatched. Germline lookup yields CDR1 SGDLS and CDR2 YYNGEE. The CDR3 consists of 17 residues. The CDR3 reads CASSPMLAGANTGELFF. The CDR3 bases are TGTGCCAGCAGCCCGATGCTAGCGGGGGCGAACACCGGGGAGCTGTTTTTT.

This chain's CDR3 is CASSYSWTGVKNIQYF. In nucleotides, the CDR3 is TGTGCCAGCAGTTACTCGTGGACAGGGGTCAAAAACATTCAGTACTTC. The chain recombines TRBV6-5 with TRBJ2-4, with TRBD1 identical over 9 bases. V gave up 0 bases and J gave up 3 bases; unmatched junction bases: 3. The CDR3 is 16 amino acids. Germline V CDR1 and CDR2: MNHEY, SVGAGI.

This clone was detected only a few times. The V call is TRBV4-2, the J call TRBJ2-3, with 8 bases that match TRBD1. J gave up 1 base and V 5 bases, and 5 bases lay outside the gene matches. Germline lookup yields CDR1 LGHNA and CDR2 YNFKEQ. The CDR3 is 15 amino acids. CDR3 region: CASSFTQGGTDTQYF. CDR3 in DNA: TGTGCCAGCAGCTTCACACAGGGGGGCACAGATACGCAGTATTTT.

This clone occurred once. This sequence joins TRBV28 and TRBJ1-5; possibly TRBD1 for D (5 bases). V was trimmed by 10 bases and J by 1 base, leaving 17 bases between them. Germline V lookup: CDR1 MDHEN, CDR2 SYDVKM. CDR3 length: 15 amino acids. CDR3 protein: CATTGWGESNQPQHF. CDR3 bases: TGTGCCACCACCGGTTGGGGGGAGAGCAATCAGCCCCAGCATTTT.

The chain employs TRBV6-5 and TRBJ2-4; weak D call: TRBD1 (6 bases). Deletions cut 5 bases from V and 4 bases from J, with 15 bases between. The germline CDR1 and CDR2 sequences are MNHEY and SVGAGI. The CDR3 contains 15 residues. The DNA for the CDR3 is TGTGCCAGCAGTAACTACAGGGTTAGTAAAAACATTCAGTACTTC. It yields the protein CASSNYRVSKNIQYF.

The rearrangement uses TRBV11-2 and TRBJ2-1; 10 bases match TRBD1. Looked up from germline, CDR1 is SGHAT and CDR2 is FQNNGV. V lost 4 bases, J lost 3 bases, and 9 bases stayed unmatched. The CDR3 contains 17 residues. The CDR3 DNA reads TGTGCCAGCAGCTCCGGACAGGGGGTACCTCACTACAATGAGCAGTTCTTC. Amino acid sequence: CASSSGQGVPHYNEQFF.

The chain recombines TRBV6-1 with TRBJ2-7, with 7 bases that match TRBD1. Germline CDR1 and CDR2: MNHNS and SASEGT. The length of the CDR3 is 14 residues. Germline trimming cut 5 bases from V and 3 bases from J; bases unmatched to any gene: 7. The CDR3 DNA is TGTGCCAGCAGTCCGCGAACAGGGGTCTACGAGCAGTACGTC. Its protein is CASSPRTGVYEQYV.

The J gene is TRBJ2-1, the V gene TRBV7-2, with 10 positions matching TRBD1. With 6 bases clipped from V and 1 base from J, the junction kept 3 bases outside the gene matches. CDR3 length equals 15 residues. From germline, CDR1 is SGHTA and CDR2 FQGNSA. CDR3 sequence reads: CASRRQGASYNEQFF. CDR3 sequence (DNA): TGTGCCAGCAGAAGACAGGGGGCATCCTACAATGAGCAGTTCTTC.

V usage is TRBV7-9 and J usage is TRBJ2-5, with D unresolved. Trimming stripped 1 base from V and 4 bases from J, with 7 bases between. The germline CDR1 and CDR2 sequences are SEHNR and FQNEAQ (reference sequence). The CDR3 runs to 13 residues. In nucleotides, the CDR3 is TGTGCCAGCAGCTTAGTCCCGGGAGAGACCCAGTACTTC. This sequence encodes CASSLVPGETQYF.

The V call is TRBV7-9, the J call TRBJ2-4, with D unclear. The CDR3 runs to 15 residues. The germline gives CDR1 SEHNR, CDR2 FQNEAQ (reference sequence). The V end was cut by 5 bases, the J end by 6 bases, with 17 bases between. CDR3 DNA sequence: TGTGCCAGCAGCCCCCCCGATTCTGGCCGAAACATTCAGTACTTC. It yields the protein CASSPPDSGRNIQYF. Filled out from reference TRBV7-9 and TRBJ2-4, the complete variable domain reads DTGVSQNPRHKITKRGQNVTFRCDPISEHNRLYWYRQTLGQGPEFLTYFQNEAQLEKSRLLSDRFSAERPKGSFSTLEIQRTEQGDSAMYLCASSPPDSGRNIQYFGAGTRLSVL.

The chain recombines TRBV6-5 with TRBJ2-7; 11 nucleotides align to TRBD1. The CDR3 sequence is 16 residues long. Trimming cost V 4 bases and J 3 bases; bases outside gene matches: 8. Germline V gene lookup returns CDR1 MNHEY and CDR2 SVGAGI. The CDR3 protein is CASSLLTGTGGYEQYF. The CDR3 DNA reads TGTGCCAGCAGTTTATTAACCGGGACAGGGGGCTACGAGCAGTACTTC.

The genes are TRBV4-2 and TRBJ2-3, with D unresolved. CDR1 is LGHNA, CDR2 YNFKEQ, per germline. V was pared by 4 bases and J by 5 bases, with 10 bases between. There are 13 residues in the CDR3. CDR3 protein: CASSPPGGDTQYF. CDR3 in DNA: TGTGCCAGCAGCCCCCCCGGCGGAGATACGCAGTATTTT.

V is TRBV4-1 and J is TRBJ2-5; 7 nucleotides align to TRBD2. This CDR3 has 16 amino acids. The V and J ends lost 0 bases and 5 bases, in that order; junction bases with no gene match: 9. The V gene's germline CDR1 is MGHRA and CDR2 YSYEKL. CDR3 DNA sequence: TGCGCCAGCAGCCAAGATTCAAGCGGGGAGGCGGAGACCCAGTACTTC. This translates into CASSQDSSGEAETQYF.

The CDR3: CASSSAGNTEAFF. CDR3 DNA sequence: TGTGCCAGCAGTTCGGCAGGGAACACTGAAGCTTTCTTT. V gene TRBV6-1 combines with J gene TRBJ1-1; no clear D gene. Trimming took 5 bases from V and 1 from J, leaving 8 bases between them. The CDR3 covers 13 residues. The germline gives CDR1 MNHNS, CDR2 SASEGT.

This chain links TRBV29-1 with TRBJ1-2, with D possibly matching TRBD1 (5 bases). Germline V gene sequence: CDR1 SQVTM, CDR2 ANQGSEA. This CDR3 is built from 15 residues. The V end was cut by 3 bases, the J end by 4 bases, with 18 bases between. This CDR3 is CSVDLGGGRSYGYTF. DNA of the CDR3: TGCAGCGTTGACCTTGGGGGGGGACGGAGCTATGGCTACACCTTC.

The rearrangement joins TRBV6-1 to TRBJ2-7; no reliable D call. Trimming cost V 0 bases and J 3 bases, with 9 bases left between them. From germline, CDR1 is MNHNS and CDR2 SASEGT. The CDR3 is made up of 14 amino acids. The CDR3 nucleotides read TGTGCCAGCAGTGAAGCCGACACCTTCTACGAGCAGTACGTC. It yields the protein CASSEADTFYEQYV.

The chain has TRBV9 and TRBJ1-2, with 7 bases identical to TRBD1. The trim removed 3 bases at V and 5 bases at J, leaving 7 bases unmatched. The CDR3 is made up of 14 amino acids. The germline CDR1 and CDR2 sequences are SGDLS and YYNGEE. The CDR3 bases are TGTGCCAGCAGCGCGTCCGGGACAGAGTATGGCTACACCTTC. This codes for CASSASGTEYGYTF.

This chain links TRBV9 with TRBJ2-3; weak D call: TRBD1 (5 bases). Germline loops: CDR1 SGDLS, CDR2 YYNGEE. Trimming stripped 0 bases from V and 5 bases from J, with 13 bases between. This CDR3 comprises 15 residues. The CDR3 protein is CASSVGTSRGDTQYF. The CDR3 DNA is TGTGCCAGCAGCGTAGGGACCTCAAGGGGAGATACGCAGTATTTT.

V gene TRBV7-9 combines with J gene TRBJ1-2, with D possibly matching TRBD1 (5 bases). The CDR3 length is 15 residues. CDR1 and CDR2 (germline): SEHNR, FQNEAQ (reference sequence). V shed 3 bases and J shed 2 bases, with 13 bases lying between them. The CDR3 bases are TGTGCCAGCAGCTTGGAAAACGGGGGAAACTATGGCTACACCTTC. Residues: CASSLENGGNYGYTF. The whole variable domain, filled in from reference TRBV7-9 and TRBJ1-2, reads DTGVSQNPRHKITKRGQNVTFRCDPISEHNRLYWYRQTLGQGPEFLTYFQNEAQLEKSRLLSDRFSAERPKGSFSTLEIQRTEQGDSAMYLCASSLENGGNYGYTFGSGTRLTVV.

This chain links TRBV5-1 with TRBJ2-3; TRBD1 matches 8 bases. The CDR3 is 14 amino acids. The germline V gene has CDR1 SGHRS and CDR2 YFSETQ. Trimming at V came to 7 bases and at J to 2 bases, leaving 6 bases not matched to a gene. CDR3 protein: CASRRDRNTDTQYF. The DNA for the CDR3 is TGCGCCAGCCGCCGGGACAGGAACACAGATACGCAGTATTTT.

This clone was detected a few times. This chain uses TRBV19 with TRBJ1-1, with a weak D call TRBD1 (6 bases). Trimming took off 9 bases at V and 6 bases at J, with 17 bases between the two ends. This CDR3 has 13 residues. CDR1 is LNHDA and CDR2 is SQIVND in the germline V gene (reference sequence). The CDR3 coding sequence is TGTGCCAGCACTCGGGGGGCGCGGTCTGAAGCTTTCTTT. Its translation: CASTRGARSEAFF.

V usage is TRBV11-2 and J usage is TRBJ2-1; D remains unclear. The V gene lost 0 bases and the J gene lost 9 bases, with 6 bases spanning the gap. The CDR3 runs to 12 residues. Germline CDR1 is SGHAT and CDR2 is FQNNGV. The CDR3 reads CASSLETGEQFF. The DNA of the CDR3 is TGTGCCAGCAGCTTAGAAACGGGTGAGCAGTTCTTC.

The chain uses TRBV7-9 and TRBJ1-5, with TRBD1 as a possible D gene (5 bases). Germline values: CDR1 SEHNR, CDR2 FQNEAQ (reference sequence). The CDR3 sequence is 11 residues long. Trimming left V 8 bases short and J 4 bases short, with 6 bases between. CDR3 sequence: CASGGNQPQHF. The CDR3 DNA reads as TGTGCCAGCGGGGGGAATCAGCCCCAGCATTTT.